These 16 T cell receptor beta chains came from one sample sequenced in a study of blood T cell repertoires in COVID-19. Assay used: immunoSEQ multiplex PCR; TCRdb lists only in-frame clones, some missing. The sample carries 55,000 to 85,000 clones, 73% recorded once. Sequenced sample: peripheral blood. These receptors were collected from a man aged 60-69 years with acute or convalescent COVID-19.

The chain carries TRBV4-1 and TRBJ1-6, with no clear D. CDR1 is MGHRA and CDR2 is YSYEKL in the germline V gene. This CDR3 is built from 18 residues. V was trimmed by 7 bases and J by 0 bases, leaving 19 bases between them. The CDR3 bases are TGCGCCAGCACTCAAGTCCCCCCGGGGTCCTCCTATAATTCACCCCTCCACTTT. Its protein is CASTQVPPGSSYNSPLHF.

V usage is TRBV7-2 and J usage is TRBJ2-1; 11 bases are shared with TRBD2. Trimming removed 8 bases from V and 5 bases from J; junction bases left unmatched: 5. The germline V gene has CDR1 SGHTA and CDR2 FQGNSA. This CDR3 has 14 amino acids. In DNA form, the CDR3 reads TGTGCCAGCGCTACTAGCGGGAGTCACAATGAGCAGTTCTTC. Translated, it gives CASATSGSHNEQFF.

The CDR3 loop is CASSQGQEMGYTF. The CDR3 region has the DNA TGTGCCAGCAGCCAGGGACAGGAGATGGGCTACACCTTC. The chain carries TRBV7-3 and TRBJ1-2, with 8 bases aligning to TRBD1. CDR3 length equals 13 residues. V lost 5 bases and J lost 8; bases outside the gene matches: 7. Per the germline V gene, CDR1 is SGHTA and CDR2 is FQGTGA.

The rearrangement joins TRBV11-3 to TRBJ2-5, with a possible D match to TRBD2 (5 bases). V lost 1 base and J lost 5, with 11 bases in between. The CDR3 loop spans 14 amino acids. Germline CDR1 reads SGHNT; CDR2 reads YENEEA. The DNA of the CDR3 is TGTGCCAGCAGCTTAGGCGCGACGGGGGAGACCCAGTACTTC. Amino acids: CASSLGATGETQYF.

This clone showed up just a few times. The genes are TRBV10-1 and TRBJ2-5; 7 nucleotides line up with TRBD1. CDR3 length equals 14 residues. Germline V lookup: CDR1 WNHNN, CDR2 SYGVQD (reference sequence). V was clipped by 3 bases and J by 5 bases; unmatched bases: 6. The CDR3 reads CASSEGGVEETQYF. The CDR3 nucleotides read TGCGCCAGCAGTGAAGGGGGCGTCGAGGAGACCCAGTACTTC.

The chain uses TRBV6-5 and TRBJ1-5, with a weak D call TRBD1 (6 bases). Deletions cut 8 bases from V and 4 bases from J, with 9 bases between. The CDR3 has 12 amino acids. The germline V gene has CDR1 MNHEY and CDR2 SVGAGI. The chain's CDR3 is CASGGWNQPQHF. The CDR3 DNA reads TGTGCCAGCGGGGGCTGGAATCAGCCCCAGCATTTT.

The chain couples TRBV11-2 to TRBJ2-7; 10 nucleotides align to TRBD2. Germline CDR1 is SGHAT and CDR2 is FQNNGV. The CDR3 spans 15 residues. With 0 bases clipped from V and 4 bases from J, the junction kept 3 bases outside the gene matches. This CDR3 reads CASSLELAGSYEQYF. The CDR3 DNA sequence: TGTGCCAGCAGCTTAGAACTAGCGGGAAGTTACGAGCAGTACTTC.

This chain uses TRBV10-3 with TRBJ2-6; possibly TRBD1 for D (6 bases). The germline V gene encodes CDR1 ENHRY and CDR2 SYGVKD. The CDR3 runs to 17 residues. V shed 10 bases and J shed 0 bases, with 19 bases lying between them. CDR3 DNA: TGTGCCACCAAGGAGTCAGGGGTTAGCTCTGGGGCCAACGTCCTGACTTTC. Translation gives CATKESGVSSGANVLTF.

The CDR3 loop is CASSSSDEAFF. The CDR3 DNA follows: TGTGCCAGCAGTTCGTCAGATGAAGCTTTCTTT. The chain has TRBV28 and TRBJ1-1; D gene ambiguous. CDR3 length equals 11 residues. The V gene's germline CDR1 is MDHEN and CDR2 SYDVKM. The V and J ends lost 4 bases and 7 bases respectively, with 7 bases between them.

J is TRBJ1-2 and V is TRBV7-8, with TRBD1 matching 8 bases. The CDR3 has 15 residues. J was trimmed by 4 bases and V by 0 bases; bases with no gene match: 4. CDR1 SGHVS and CDR2 FQNEAQ come from the germline V gene. The CDR3 DNA reads TGTGCCAGCAGCTTAGCCTTCGGACAGGGCTATGGCTACACCTTC. This encodes CASSLAFGQGYGYTF. Full variable domain (rest looked up from reference TRBV7-8 and TRBJ1-2): GAGVSQSPRYKVAKRGQDVALRCDPISGHVSLFWYQQALGQGPEFLTYFQNEAQLDKSGLPSDRFFAERPEGSVSTLKIQRTQQEDSAVYLCASSLAFGQGYGYTFGSGTRLTVV.

This clone was observed a single time. The rearrangement joins TRBV7-3 to TRBJ2-2; no clear D. V lost 0 bases and J 8 bases, leaving 7 bases between the germline ends. Germline values: CDR1 SGHTA, CDR2 FQGTGA. The CDR3 runs 13 residues. The CDR3 here is CASSLTLQGELFF. CDR3 in DNA: TGTGCCAGCAGCTTAACTTTACAAGGGGAGCTGTTTTTT.

This chain links TRBV29-1 with TRBJ1-1, with TRBD1 as a possible D gene (6 bases). Trimming pared 6 bases from V and 5 bases from J, leaving 16 bases between. CDR1 SQVTM and CDR2 ANQGSEA come from the germline V gene. This CDR3 is 13 amino acids long. CDR3 nucleotides: TGCAGCGTCTGGGAGGGGGAGAGGACTGAAGCTTTCTTT. Encoded protein: CSVWEGERTEAFF.

The rearrangement joins TRBV7-4 to TRBJ2-3; 7 nucleotides line up with TRBD2. Looked up from germline, CDR1 is SGHVT and CDR2 is SQSDAQ. The V and J ends lost 5 bases and 0 bases, in that order; junction bases with no gene match: 11. This CDR3 comprises 17 residues. The CDR3 bases are TGTGCCAGCAGCCCAGAGAAGACTAGCCAGAGCACAGATACGCAGTATTTT. It yields the protein CASSPEKTSQSTDTQYF.

This sequence joins TRBV7-9 and TRBJ2-7; D is undetermined. Per germline, CDR1 SEHNR and CDR2 FQNEAQ (reference sequence). With 1 base removed from V and 1 base from J, the gap between germline ends came to 5 bases. The CDR3 contains 13 residues. For the CDR3, the DNA is TGTGCCAGCAGCTTAGGGCCTTCCTACGAGCAGTACGTC. Its translation: CASSLGPSYEQYV.

This rearrangement joins TRBV7-3 to TRBJ2-7; 10 bases fit TRBD2. The CDR3 is 16 amino acids. The V segment lost 0 bases and the J segment 6 bases; nucleotides outside the gene matches: 8. Germline CDR1 reads SGHTA; CDR2 reads FQGTGA. The CDR3 spells CASSLTTASGSSEQYF. As DNA, the CDR3 is TGTGCCAGCAGCTTAACTACGGCTAGCGGGAGTTCCGAGCAGTACTTC.

The rearrangement uses TRBV30 and TRBJ2-3; D is perhaps TRBD2 (5 bases). Looked up from germline, CDR1 is GTSNPN and CDR2 is SVGIG (reference sequence). Deletions cut 0 bases from V and 1 base from J, with 17 bases between. The CDR3 sequence is 17 residues long. CDR3 protein: CAWSVAGLNGGTDTQYF. CDR3 sequence (DNA): TGTGCCTGGAGTGTTGCGGGCTTAAACGGGGGCACAGATACGCAGTATTTT.